A single sample gave rise to the 11 T cell receptor beta chains below, sequenced in a study of post-analysis software for immune sequencing data. Tagging with unique molecular identifiers was a feature of the TCR beta cDNA libraries. TCRdb processed the PCR reads anew with MiXCR; each CDR3 protein has one entry. The table lists over 150,000 distinct CDR3 sequences, about 36% of them singletons, with over 25% in the top ten. This sample comprised blood, obtained after autologous hematopoietic stem cell transplantation. Receptors were obtained from a girl aged 5 to 17 with multiple sclerosis.

CDR3 DNA: TGTGCCAGCAGCTTGTCAGGGTTAGGCTACACCTTC. Its translation is CASSLSGLGYTF. The rearrangement uses TRBV7-2 and TRBJ1-2; maybe TRBD1 (5 bases). This CDR3 comprises 12 residues. Looked up from germline, CDR1 is SGHTA and CDR2 is FQGNSA. With 3 bases removed from V and 8 bases from J, the gap between germline ends came to 10 bases. Full variable domain (rest looked up from reference TRBV7-2 and TRBJ1-2): GAGVSQSPSNKVTEKGKDVELRCDPISGHTALYWYRQSLGQGLEFLIYFQGNSAPDKSGLPSDRFSAERTGGSVSTLTIQRTQQEDSAVYLCASSLSGLGYTFGSGTRLTVV.

This clonotype was detected only once. Just one base apart from a much larger clone, this may be a read error. This chain joins TRBV6-6 and TRBJ2-7; D might be TRBD2 (5 bases). The CDR3 runs to 14 residues. V was trimmed by 0 bases and J by 7 bases, leaving 13 bases between them. Germline assignment: CDR1 MNHNY and CDR2 SVGAGI (reference sequence). CDR3 sequence: CASSYSRVYNEQYF. In DNA form, the CDR3 reads TGTGCCAGCAGTTACTCGAGGGTTTACAATGAGCAGTACTTC.

This clonotype has just a few counts. The J gene is TRBJ2-7, the V gene TRBV29-1; D gene unclear. The length of the CDR3 is 8 residues. Trimming took 5 bases from V and 10 from J, leaving 6 bases between them. Germline V CDR1 and CDR2: SQVTM, ANQGSEA. CDR3 nucleotide sequence: TGCAGCGTTCCCCCCCAGTACTTC. Translation: CSVPPQYF.

This clonotype has only a few counts. The CDR3 DNA reads as TGTGCCAGCAGCCAAGAATATGGTAGGTTGAGATACGAGCAGTACTTC. Encoded protein: CASSQEYGRLRYEQYF. The chain is built from TRBV3-1 and TRBJ2-7; D not certain. Germline CDR1 reads LGHDT; CDR2 reads YNNKEL (reference sequence). The CDR3 totals 16 residues. Between the trimmed V and J ends, which lost 0 bases and 4 bases, there was a span of 16 bases.

The chain carries TRBV28 and TRBJ1-4, with 9 nucleotides matching TRBD1. CDR1 and CDR2 from the germline V gene are MDHEN and SYDVKM. There are 15 residues in the CDR3. Trimming removed 4 bases from V and 7 bases from J; junction bases left unmatched: 7. The chain's CDR3 is CASSSNRGQVEKLFF. CDR3 DNA sequence: TGTGCCAGCAGTTCAAACAGGGGGCAAGTTGAAAAACTGTTTTTT.

This clonotype was found a few times. CDR3 in amino acids: CSARDYRTQTRAETQYF. The CDR3 DNA is TGCAGTGCTAGAGATTATCGGACCCAAACACGAGCGGAGACCCAGTACTTC. The chain uses TRBV20-1 and TRBJ2-5, with D hard to call. In germline, CDR1 is DFQATT, CDR2 SNEGSKA (reference sequence). V was cut by 0 bases and J by 5 bases, with 22 bases left in between. The CDR3 covers 17 residues.

This clonotype has only a few counts. The chain has TRBV12-3 or TRBV12-4 and TRBJ2-3; tentatively, D is TRBD1 or TRBD2 (7 bases each). Trimming left V 7 bases short and J 7 bases short, with 18 bases between. The CDR3 extends over 14 amino acids. CDR3 loop: CASTLGRGRNTQYF. In DNA, the CDR3 is TGTGCCAGCACCTTGGGGAGGGGGCGGAATACGCAGTATTTT.

For this clonotype: This may come from a read error, since a much larger clone is one base off. The V gene is TRBV9, the J gene TRBJ2-1; TRBD1 matches 7 bases. There are 16 residues in the CDR3. CDR1 and CDR2 (germline): SGDLS, YYNGEE. CDR3 DNA: TGTGCCGGCAGCGTAGCTGAAAGGGGGCGTGTGGGTGAGCAGTTCTTC. This translates into CAGSVAERGRVGEQFF.

Points on this clonotype: The junction differs from germline at one of its ends, possibly a read error. This rearrangement joins TRBV2 to TRBJ2-5; 8 nucleotides align to TRBD2. The CDR3 totals 16 residues. Germline V lookup: CDR1 SNHLY, CDR2 FYNNEI. The CDR3 DNA reads TGTGCCAGCAGCCGCGACGGGGGGGGCGCCCAAGAGACCCGGTACTTC. Encoded protein: CASSRDGGGAQETRYF.

The V and J genes are TRBV7-8 and TRBJ1-2, with 7 bases fitting TRBD1. Germline CDR1 is SGHVS and CDR2 is FQNEAQ. This CDR3 contains 16 residues. Trimming at V came to 0 bases and at J to 4 bases, leaving 8 bases not matched to a gene. CDR3 amino acids: CASSLALTGDGYGYTF. CDR3 DNA sequence: TGTGCCAGCAGCTTAGCGCTAACAGGGGACGGCTATGGCTACACCTTC.

This clonotype was detected only a few times. The chain is built from TRBV12-3 or TRBV12-4 and TRBJ1-3; 10 bases are a match to TRBD1. V gave up 3 bases and J gave up 3 bases; unmatched junction bases: 5. There are 16 residues in the CDR3. Here the CDR3 reads CASSLFGQGDGNTIYF. As DNA, the CDR3 is TGTGCCAGCAGTTTGTTCGGACAGGGGGATGGAAACACCATATATTTT.